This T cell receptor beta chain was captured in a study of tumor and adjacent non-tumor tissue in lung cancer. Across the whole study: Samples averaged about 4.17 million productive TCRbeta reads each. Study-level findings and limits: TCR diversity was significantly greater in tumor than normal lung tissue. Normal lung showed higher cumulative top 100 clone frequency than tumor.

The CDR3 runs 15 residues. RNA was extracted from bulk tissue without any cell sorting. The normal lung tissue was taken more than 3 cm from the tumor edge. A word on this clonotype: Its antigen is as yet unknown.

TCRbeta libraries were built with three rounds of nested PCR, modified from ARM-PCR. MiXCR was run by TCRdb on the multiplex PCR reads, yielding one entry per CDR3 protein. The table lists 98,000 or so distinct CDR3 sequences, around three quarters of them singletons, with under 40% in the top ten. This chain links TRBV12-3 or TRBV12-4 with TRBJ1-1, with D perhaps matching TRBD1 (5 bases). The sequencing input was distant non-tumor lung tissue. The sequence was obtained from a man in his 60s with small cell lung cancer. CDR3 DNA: TGTATCAGCAGTTTCGGTCGGGGGATGAACACTGAAGCTTTCTTT. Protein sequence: CISSFGRGMNTEAFF.